These T cell receptor beta chains were read from a single sample in a study of blood T cell repertoires in COVID-19. The table came from immunoSEQ multiplex PCR; TCRdb's copy has only in-frame clones and leaves some out. The profile shows some 190,000 clones, approximately 85% of them singletons. The sequencing input was peripheral blood. These receptors were taken from a man in his fifties or sixties with acute or convalescent COVID-19. The CDR3 runs from the conserved cysteine through the conserved F or W. The D gene is left open where the match is weak. Clone sizes are given selectively: once, few, many, or a class where the clone is expanded.

d_call: .; clone_size: .; v_call: TRBV9; cdr3_length: 15; j_call: TRBJ1-4; cdr3_aa: CASSVGSTTNEKLFF; cdr3_nt: TGTGCCAGCAGCGTAGGCAGTACAACTAATGAAAAACTGTTTTTT
d_call: TRBD1; clone_size: .; v_call: TRBV7-9; cdr3_length: 16; j_call: TRBJ2-7; cdr3_aa: CASSSPGGLPVVEQYF; cdr3_nt: TGTGCCAGCAGCTCCCCAGGGGGTCTACCGGTTGTCGAGCAGTACTTC
d_call: TRBD1; clone_size: .; v_call: TRBV27; cdr3_length: 16; j_call: TRBJ1-2; cdr3_aa: CASSLLGGGRSYGYTF; cdr3_nt: TGTGCCAGCAGTTTATTAGGAGGGGGCAGATCCTATGGCTACACCTTC
d_call: .; clone_size: .; v_call: TRBV2; cdr3_length: 13; j_call: TRBJ1-5; cdr3_aa: CASSAGLDQPQHF; cdr3_nt: TGTGCCAGCAGTGCAGGATTGGATCAGCCCCAGCATTTT
d_call: .; clone_size: .; v_call: TRBV3-1/TRBV3-2; cdr3_length: 14; j_call: TRBJ2-7; cdr3_aa: CASSQGVGGYEQYF; cdr3_nt: TGTGCCAGCAGCCAAGGGGTGGGGGGCTACGAGCAGTACTTC
d_call: TRBD2; clone_size: .; v_call: TRBV9; cdr3_length: 17; j_call: TRBJ2-3; cdr3_aa: CASSYQTRGRTVDTQYF; cdr3_nt: TGTGCCAGCAGCTACCAGACCCGCGGGAGGACAGTAGATACGCAGTATTTT
d_call: .; clone_size: .; v_call: TRBV10-2; cdr3_length: 14; j_call: TRBJ1-1; cdr3_aa: CASSESRWITEAFF; cdr3_nt: TGCGCCAGCAGTGAGAGCAGGTGGATCACTGAAGCTTTCTTT
d_call: .; clone_size: few; v_call: TRBV4-2; cdr3_length: 12; j_call: TRBJ1-2; cdr3_aa: CASSQGRDGYTF; cdr3_nt: TGTGCCAGCAGCCAAGGCAGGGATGGCTACACCTTC
d_call: TRBD2; clone_size: .; v_call: TRBV5-1; cdr3_length: 17; j_call: TRBJ2-5; cdr3_aa: CASSLIMLAEAGQTQYF; cdr3_nt: TGCGCCAGCAGCTTGATTATGCTAGCGGAGGCCGGGCAGACCCAGTACTTC
d_call: TRBD2; clone_size: .; v_call: TRBV7-3; cdr3_length: 15; j_call: TRBJ2-1; cdr3_aa: CASSLRASGSYEQFF; cdr3_nt: TGTGCCAGCAGCTTAAGGGCTAGCGGGAGTTATGAGCAGTTCTTC
d_call: TRBD1; clone_size: .; v_call: TRBV7-9; cdr3_length: 13; j_call: TRBJ1-6; cdr3_aa: CASSATGYSPLHF; cdr3_nt: TGTGCCAGCAGCGCGACAGGGTATTCACCCCTCCACTTT
d_call: TRBD2; clone_size: .; v_call: TRBV10-3; cdr3_length: 14; j_call: TRBJ2-7; cdr3_aa: CAISEVSGTYEQYF; cdr3_nt: TGTGCCATCAGTGAGGTAAGCGGGACCTACGAGCAGTACTTC
d_call: .; clone_size: .; v_call: TRBV6-5; cdr3_length: 14; j_call: TRBJ2-2; cdr3_aa: CASRGGTLGVELFF; cdr3_nt: TGTGCCAGCAGAGGAGGGACCCTGGGCGTGGAGCTGTTTTTT
d_call: .; clone_size: .; v_call: TRBV10-3; cdr3_length: 13; j_call: TRBJ2-3; cdr3_aa: CAISESGLYTQYF; cdr3_nt: TGTGCCATCAGTGAGTCGGGACTTTATACGCAGTATTTT
d_call: .; clone_size: .; v_call: TRBV19; cdr3_length: 14; j_call: TRBJ1-2; cdr3_aa: CASSVSGTLYGYTF; cdr3_nt: TGTGCCAGTAGTGTTTCCGGGACACTCTATGGCTACACCTTC
d_call: TRBD2; clone_size: .; v_call: TRBV6-7; cdr3_length: 14; j_call: TRBJ2-4; cdr3_aa: CASSYLTSADIQYF; cdr3_nt: TGTGCCAGCAGTTACCTGACTAGCGCGGACATTCAGTACTTC
d_call: TRBD2; clone_size: .; v_call: TRBV5-4; cdr3_length: 16; j_call: TRBJ2-2; cdr3_aa: CAIPLGGTTNTGELFF; cdr3_nt: TGTGCCATTCCCTTAGGCGGGACTACCAACACCGGGGAGCTGTTTTTT
d_call: TRBD2; clone_size: .; v_call: TRBV5-4; cdr3_length: 16; j_call: TRBJ2-5; cdr3_aa: CASSSRGTSGRRTQYF; cdr3_nt: TGTGCCAGCAGCTCCCGAGGGACTAGCGGGAGACGGACCCAGTACTTC
d_call: TRBD1; clone_size: .; v_call: TRBV27; cdr3_length: 15; j_call: TRBJ1-2; cdr3_aa: CASSLSGQRGYGYTF; cdr3_nt: TGTGCCAGCAGTTTATCGGGACAGAGAGGGTATGGCTACACCTTC
d_call: TRBD1; clone_size: .; v_call: TRBV9; cdr3_length: 15; j_call: TRBJ2-5; cdr3_aa: CASSGADRVRETQYF; cdr3_nt: TGTGCCAGCAGCGGAGCGGACAGGGTGCGGGAGACCCAGTACTTC
d_call: .; clone_size: .; v_call: TRBV27; cdr3_length: 13; j_call: TRBJ1-1; cdr3_aa: CASSPANREEAFF; cdr3_nt: TGTGCCAGCAGTCCAGCGAACAGGGAGGAAGCTTTCTTT
d_call: TRBD2; clone_size: few; v_call: TRBV30; cdr3_length: 16; j_call: TRBJ2-1; cdr3_aa: CAWSVLAGTTDNEQFF; cdr3_nt: TGTGCCTGGAGTGTACTGGCCGGGACTACAGACAATGAGCAGTTCTTC
d_call: .; clone_size: .; v_call: TRBV6-4; cdr3_length: 15; j_call: TRBJ1-2; cdr3_aa: CASSDSIGGNYGYTF; cdr3_nt: TGTGCCAGCAGTGACTCGATCGGAGGAAACTATGGCTACACCTTC
d_call: TRBD2; clone_size: .; v_call: TRBV5-1; cdr3_length: 16; j_call: TRBJ2-1; cdr3_aa: CASSSIATGGSTEQFF; cdr3_nt: TGCGCCAGCAGCTCCATAGCAACGGGAGGGTCGACTGAGCAGTTCTTC
d_call: .; clone_size: .; v_call: TRBV18; cdr3_length: 18; j_call: TRBJ2-6; cdr3_aa: CASSPDLGTGAGANVLTF; cdr3_nt: TGTGCCAGCTCACCGGACCTGGGTACAGGTGCTGGGGCCAACGTCCTGACTTTC
d_call: .; clone_size: .; v_call: TRBV4-3; cdr3_length: 12; j_call: TRBJ2-3; cdr3_aa: CASSQSKDTQYF; cdr3_nt: TGCGCCAGCAGCCAATCCAAAGATACGCAGTATTTT